The entry below describes one TCR beta chain. As yet, its antigen is unknown. This CDR3 comprises 16 residues. CDR1 SQVTM and CDR2 ANQGSEA come from the germline V gene. This specimen comes from a study of CXCR3-negative and CXCR3-positive naive CD8 T cells. Overall study findings and caveats: Researchers report that CXCR3-positive naive cells carry more hydrophobic TRB CDR3s than CXCR3-negative naive cells.

The method, 5' RACE with UMI labels, was used to prepare the TRB cDNA libraries. No DNA is given; TCRdb re-called the 5' RACE reads and lists each CDR3 protein once. The sample includes around 95,000 distinct CDR3 sequences. This receptor was obtained from a human donor in good health. Some clones in this sample may be carry-over from other donors' samples. The source material was naive CXCR3+ CD8+ T cells from blood. Subset denoted: CD45RO-CCR7+CD27+CD95- naive CD8+ T cells expressing CXCR3 (TNR3+). This sequence joins TRBV29-1 and TRBJ2-1; TCRdb names TRBD2, which stays unverified in the absence of DNA. This CDR3 is CSDISPSMMSYNEQFF.